This entry describes one TCR beta chain. What it binds is unknown. Blood was sampled at baseline, cycle 4 day 1, and cycle 7 day 1. The sample belongs to a study of OX40 agonist ivuxolimab in advanced cancers. General study findings and limits: Expanded clones were, on average, more numerous among CD8+ T cells than CD4+. There was clonal expansion of CD4+ and CD8+ blood T cells by week 6 at 0.1 to 3.0 mg/kg. A proportion of nonresponders additionally exhibited low normalized T-cell clonal expansion.

Trimming removed 3 bases from V and 3 bases from J, with 19 bases in between. CDR1 and CDR2 (germline): SGHRS, YFSETQ. This CDR3 contains 17 residues. Here immunoSEQ multiplex PCR was the method, and the copy in TCRdb shows in-frame clones only, minus some. The sample has around 93,000 clones, around nine tenths seen once; the top ten hold around 1.5%. The receptor's source is an adult with an advanced solid tumor such as melanoma, head and neck, liver or kidney cancer. The sequencing used CD4+ or CD8+ T cells sorted from blood, collected in a trial of the OX40 agonist ivuxolimab. The chain employs TRBV5-1 and TRBJ1-3; the D gene is possibly TRBD1 (6 bases). CDR3 protein: CASSSANRAQSGNTIYF. DNA of the CDR3: TGCGCCAGCAGCTCAGCAAACAGGGCGCAAAGTGGAAACACCATATATTTT.